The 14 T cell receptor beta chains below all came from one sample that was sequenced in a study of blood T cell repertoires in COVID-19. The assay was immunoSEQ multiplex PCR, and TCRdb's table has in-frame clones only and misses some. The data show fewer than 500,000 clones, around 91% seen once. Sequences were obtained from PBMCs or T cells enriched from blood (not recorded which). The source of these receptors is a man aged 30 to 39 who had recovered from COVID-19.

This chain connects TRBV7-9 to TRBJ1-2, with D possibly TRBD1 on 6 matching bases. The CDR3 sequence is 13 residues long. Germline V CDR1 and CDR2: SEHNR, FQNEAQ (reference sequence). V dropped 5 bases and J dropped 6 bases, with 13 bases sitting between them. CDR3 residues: CASSVDRRHGYTF. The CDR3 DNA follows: TGTGCCAGCAGCGTCGACAGGAGGCATGGCTACACCTTC.

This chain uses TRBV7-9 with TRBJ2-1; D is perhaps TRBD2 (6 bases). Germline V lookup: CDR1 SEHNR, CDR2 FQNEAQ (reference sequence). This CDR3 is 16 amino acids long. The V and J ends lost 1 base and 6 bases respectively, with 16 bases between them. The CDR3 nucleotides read TGTGCCAGCAGCTTAGGGGGGACGGCGGGATTCAATGAGCAGTTCTTC. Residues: CASSLGGTAGFNEQFF.

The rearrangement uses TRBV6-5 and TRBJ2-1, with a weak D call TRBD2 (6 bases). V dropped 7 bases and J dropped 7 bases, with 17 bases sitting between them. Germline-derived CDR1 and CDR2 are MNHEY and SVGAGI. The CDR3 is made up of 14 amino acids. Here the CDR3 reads CASTSRDSPNEQFF. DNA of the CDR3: TGTGCCAGCACCTCCCGGGACTCTCCTAATGAGCAGTTCTTC.

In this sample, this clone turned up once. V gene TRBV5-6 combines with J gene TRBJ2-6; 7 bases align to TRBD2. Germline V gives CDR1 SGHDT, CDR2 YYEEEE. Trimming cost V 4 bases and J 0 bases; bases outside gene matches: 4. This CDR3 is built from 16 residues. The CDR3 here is CASSAGTNSGANVLTF. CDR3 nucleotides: TGTGCCAGCAGCGCCGGGACTAACTCTGGGGCCAACGTCCTGACTTTC.

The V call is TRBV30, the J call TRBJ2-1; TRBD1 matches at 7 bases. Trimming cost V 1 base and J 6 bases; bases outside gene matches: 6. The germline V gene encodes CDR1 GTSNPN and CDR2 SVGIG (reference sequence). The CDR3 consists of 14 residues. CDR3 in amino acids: CAWSGITGVNEQFF. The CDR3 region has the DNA TGTGCCTGGAGTGGTATAACAGGGGTCAATGAGCAGTTCTTC.

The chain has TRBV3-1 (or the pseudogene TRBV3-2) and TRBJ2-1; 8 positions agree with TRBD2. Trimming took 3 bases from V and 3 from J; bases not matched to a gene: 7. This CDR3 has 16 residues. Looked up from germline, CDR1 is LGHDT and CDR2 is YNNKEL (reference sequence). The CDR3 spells CASSHTGLVGYNEQFF. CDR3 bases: TGTGCCAGCAGCCACACGGGACTAGTAGGCTACAATGAGCAGTTCTTC.

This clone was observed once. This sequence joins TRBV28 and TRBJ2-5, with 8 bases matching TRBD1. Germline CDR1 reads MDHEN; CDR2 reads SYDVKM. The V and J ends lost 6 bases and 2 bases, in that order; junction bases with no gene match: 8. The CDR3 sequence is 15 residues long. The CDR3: CASSLGTGFQETQYF. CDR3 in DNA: TGTGCCAGCAGCCTAGGGACAGGCTTTCAAGAGACCCAGTACTTC.

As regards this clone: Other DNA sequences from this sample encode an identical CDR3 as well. The CDR3 is CASSTGQGNYGYTF. Written as DNA, the CDR3 is TGTGCCAGTAGTACAGGACAGGGGAACTATGGCTACACCTTC. V gene TRBV19 combines with J gene TRBJ1-2, with 9 bases that match TRBD1. The CDR3 sequence is 14 residues long. V gave up 4 bases and J gave up 2 bases; unmatched junction bases: 2. Germline CDR1 is LNHDA and CDR2 is SQIVND (reference sequence). Supplemented by reference TRBV19 and TRBJ1-2, the full variable domain reads DGGITQSPKYLFRKEGQNVTLSCEQNLNHDAMYWYRQDPGQGLRLIYYSQIVNDFQKGDIAEGYSVSREKKESFPLTVTSAQKNPTAFYLCASSTGQGNYGYTFGSGTRLTVV.

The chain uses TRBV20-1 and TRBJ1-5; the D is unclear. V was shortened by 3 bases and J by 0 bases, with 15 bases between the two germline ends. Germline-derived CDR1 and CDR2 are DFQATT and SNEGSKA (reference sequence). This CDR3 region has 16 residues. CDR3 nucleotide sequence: TGCAGTGCTAGTCGTCTAGGATACGATAGCAATCAGCCCCAGCATTTT. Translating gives CSASRLGYDSNQPQHF.

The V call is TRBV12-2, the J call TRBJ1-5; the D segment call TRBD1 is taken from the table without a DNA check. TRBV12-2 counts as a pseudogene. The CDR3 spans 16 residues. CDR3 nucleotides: TGTGCAAGTCGCTTTGGGGGACAGGGGGATCATGAGCCCCAGCATTTT. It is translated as CASRFGGQGDHEPQHF.

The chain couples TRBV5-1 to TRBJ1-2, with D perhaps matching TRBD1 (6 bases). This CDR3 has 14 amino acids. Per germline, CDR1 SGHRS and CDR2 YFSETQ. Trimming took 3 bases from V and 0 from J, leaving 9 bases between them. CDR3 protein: CASSSTGTNYGYTF. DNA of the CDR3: TGCGCCAGCAGCTCGACAGGAACTAACTATGGCTACACCTTC.

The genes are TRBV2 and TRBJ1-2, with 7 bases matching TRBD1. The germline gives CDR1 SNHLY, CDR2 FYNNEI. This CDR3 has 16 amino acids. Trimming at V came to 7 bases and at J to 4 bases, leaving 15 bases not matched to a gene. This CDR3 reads CASTGQALYNSYGYTF. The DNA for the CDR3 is TGTGCCAGCACAGGACAGGCCCTATACAACTCCTATGGCTACACCTTC. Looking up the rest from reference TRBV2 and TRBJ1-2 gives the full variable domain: EPEVTQTPSHQVTQMGQEVILRCVPISNHLYFYWYRQILGQKVEFLVSFYNNEISEKSEIFDDQFSVERPDGSNFTLKIRSTKLEDSAMYFCASTGQALYNSYGYTFGSGTRLTVV.

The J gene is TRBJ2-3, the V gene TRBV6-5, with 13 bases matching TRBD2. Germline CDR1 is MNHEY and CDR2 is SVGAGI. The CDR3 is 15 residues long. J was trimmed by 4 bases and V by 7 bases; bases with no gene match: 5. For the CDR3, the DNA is TGTGCCAGCACCCGGACTAGCGGGAGCCCAGATACGCAGTATTTT. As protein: CASTRTSGSPDTQYF.

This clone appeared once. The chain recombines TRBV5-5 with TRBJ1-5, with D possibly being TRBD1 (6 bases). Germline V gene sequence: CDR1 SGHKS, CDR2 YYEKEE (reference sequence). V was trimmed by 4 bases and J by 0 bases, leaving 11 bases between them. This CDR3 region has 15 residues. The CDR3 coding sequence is TGTGCCAGCAGCAAGGACAGTTATAGCAATCAGCCCCAGCATTTT. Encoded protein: CASSKDSYSNQPQHF.